This T cell receptor (beta chain) was sequenced in a study of T cells in Graves' hyperthyroidism and ophthalmopathy. An absence of ophthalmopathy progression within 18 months meant stable Graves' hyperthyroidism. The study left out patients who had uncontrolled infection, other autoimmune disease, pregnancy or lactation. Every diagnosis used clinical symptoms, serum thyroxine and TRAb, thyroid ultrasound and orbital computed tomography. Overall study results and limits: Using 13 V-J features, a model discriminated ophthalmopathy from stable hyperthyroidism.

The CDR3 totals 13 residues. CDR1 and CDR2 from the germline V gene are DFQATT and SNEGSKA (reference sequence). The table lists this clonotype with many counts. As yet, its antigen is unknown. An end of the junction differs from the germline gene, which may be a read error. Amplification yielded TCR beta CDR3 regions, with RNA transcripts as the source. The HTBI primer set was used in a first-round RT-PCR of the TCR CDR3. TCRdb processed the multiplex PCR reads anew with MiXCR; each CDR3 protein has one entry. The sample shows approximately 640,000 distinct CDR3 sequences, roughly 17% of them seen only once.

The sample taken for sequencing was blood. This TCR was recovered from a man aged 45-60 years with Graves' hyperthyroidism. The gene calls are TRBV20-1 and TRBJ2-1, with 7 bases aligning to TRBD2. The DNA for the CDR3 is TGCAGTCCTAGCGGTAGCTCCTACAATGAGCAGTTCTTC. This codes for CSPSGSSYNEQFF.